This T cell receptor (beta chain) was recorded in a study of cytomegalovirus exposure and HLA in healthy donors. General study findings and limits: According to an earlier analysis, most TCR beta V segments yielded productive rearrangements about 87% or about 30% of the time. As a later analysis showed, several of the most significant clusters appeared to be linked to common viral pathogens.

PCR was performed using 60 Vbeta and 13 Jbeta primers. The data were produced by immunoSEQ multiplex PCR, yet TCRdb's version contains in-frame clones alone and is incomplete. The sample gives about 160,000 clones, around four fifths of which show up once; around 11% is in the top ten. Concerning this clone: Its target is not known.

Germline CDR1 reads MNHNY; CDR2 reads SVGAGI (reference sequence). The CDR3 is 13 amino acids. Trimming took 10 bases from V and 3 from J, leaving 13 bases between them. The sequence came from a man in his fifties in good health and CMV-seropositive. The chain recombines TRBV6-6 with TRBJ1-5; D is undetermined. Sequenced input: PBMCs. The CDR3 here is CATSPGPNQPQHF. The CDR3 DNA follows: TGTGCCACCAGCCCGGGTCCCAATCAGCCCCAGCATTTT.